This TCR beta chain was documented in a study of T cells after somatic rescue of genetic block. The repertoire was sequenced with immunoSEQ multiplex PCR; TCRdb's copy has only in-frame clones and lacks some. Of 110,000 or so clones in the sample, around nine tenths were seen once. The CDR3 covers 15 residues. CDR1 is GTSNPN, CDR2 SVGIG, per germline (reference sequence). V shed 3 bases, J shed 9 bases, and the junction held 10 bases outside the gene matches. The TCR comes from a young woman. The V and J genes are TRBV30 and TRBJ1-6, with 8 bases that match TRBD1. The sample taken for sequencing was peripheral blood mononuclear cells (PBMCs). For the CDR3, the DNA is TGTGCCTGGAGGGTCTCCGGGACAGGAACTTCACCCCTCCACTTT. Protein: CAWRVSGTGTSPLHF. The full variable domain, in which reference TRBV30 and TRBJ1-6 provide the parts outside the CDR3, is SQTIHQWPATLVQPVGSPLSLECTVEGTSNPNLYWYRQAAGRGLQLLFYSVGIGQISSEVPQNLSASRPQDRQFILSSKKLLLSDSGFYLCAWRVSGTGTSPLHFGNGTRLTVT.